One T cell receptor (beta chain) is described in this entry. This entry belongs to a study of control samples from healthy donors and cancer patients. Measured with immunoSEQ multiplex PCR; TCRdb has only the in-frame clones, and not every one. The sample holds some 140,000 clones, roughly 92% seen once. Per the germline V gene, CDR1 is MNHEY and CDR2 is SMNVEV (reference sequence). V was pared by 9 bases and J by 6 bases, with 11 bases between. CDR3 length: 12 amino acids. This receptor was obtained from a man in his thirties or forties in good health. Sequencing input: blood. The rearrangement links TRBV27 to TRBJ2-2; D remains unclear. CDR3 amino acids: CASQSESGELFF. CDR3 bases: TGTGCCAGTCAGTCTGAGTCCGGGGAGCTGTTTTTT.